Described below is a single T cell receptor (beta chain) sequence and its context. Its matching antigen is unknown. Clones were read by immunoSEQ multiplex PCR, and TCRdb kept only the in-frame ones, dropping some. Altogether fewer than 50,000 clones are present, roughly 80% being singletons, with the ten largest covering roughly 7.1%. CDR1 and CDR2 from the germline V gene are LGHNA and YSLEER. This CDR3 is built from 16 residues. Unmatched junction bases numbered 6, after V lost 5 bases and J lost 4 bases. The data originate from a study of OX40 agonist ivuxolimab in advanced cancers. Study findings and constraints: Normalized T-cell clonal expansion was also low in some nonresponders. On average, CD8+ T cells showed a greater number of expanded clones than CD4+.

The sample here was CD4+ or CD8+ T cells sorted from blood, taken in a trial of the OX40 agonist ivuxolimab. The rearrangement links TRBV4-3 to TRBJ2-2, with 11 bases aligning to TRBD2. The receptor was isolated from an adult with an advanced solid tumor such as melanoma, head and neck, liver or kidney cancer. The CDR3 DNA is TGCGCCAGCAGCGAACTAGCGGGAGATATCACCGGGGAGCTGTTTTTT. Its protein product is CASSELAGDITGELFF.